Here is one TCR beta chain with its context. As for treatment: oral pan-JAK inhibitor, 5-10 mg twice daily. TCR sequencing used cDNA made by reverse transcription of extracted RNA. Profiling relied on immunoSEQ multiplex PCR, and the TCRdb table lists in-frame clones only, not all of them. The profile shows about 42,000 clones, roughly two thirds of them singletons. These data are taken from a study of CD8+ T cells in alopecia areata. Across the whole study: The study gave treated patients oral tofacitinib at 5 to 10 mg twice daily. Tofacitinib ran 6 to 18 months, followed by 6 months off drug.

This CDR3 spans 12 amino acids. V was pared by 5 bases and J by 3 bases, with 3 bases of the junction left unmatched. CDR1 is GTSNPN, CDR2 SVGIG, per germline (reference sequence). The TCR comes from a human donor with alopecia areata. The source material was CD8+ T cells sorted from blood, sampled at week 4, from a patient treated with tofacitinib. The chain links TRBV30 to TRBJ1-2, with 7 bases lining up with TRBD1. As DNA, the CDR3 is TGTGCCTGGGATGACAGGGACTATGGCTACACCTTC. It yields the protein CAWDDRDYGYTF.